Below are 4 T cell receptor beta chains sequenced from a single sample in a study of cytotoxic CD8 clonotypes in ibrutinib-treated CLL. This table comes from immunoSEQ multiplex PCR, and its TCRdb copy is limited to in-frame clones, with some not included. The data hold 130,000 to 150,000 clones, with approximately 80% observed a single time. The sample consisted of PBMCs, taken after 12 months of ibrutinib treatment. These receptors all come from a human donor with chronic lymphocytic leukemia.

The chain employs TRBV4-2 and TRBJ2-7, with a weak D call TRBD2 (5 bases). Germline CDR1 reads LGHNA; CDR2 reads YNFKEQ. The CDR3 totals 15 residues. Trimming pared 5 bases from V and 4 bases from J, leaving 18 bases between. The CDR3 sequence is CASSIVSGGEYEQYF. DNA of the CDR3: TGTGCCAGCAGCATCGTATCCGGAGGAGAGTACGAGCAGTACTTC.

The chain links TRBV5-4 to TRBJ2-1, with unresolved D. Germline assignment: CDR1 SGHNT and CDR2 YYREEE (reference sequence). V was cut by 1 base and J by 2 bases, with 10 bases left in between. The CDR3 sequence is 15 residues long. The CDR3 spells CASSLRAETYNEQFF. Written as DNA, the CDR3 is TGTGCCAGCAGCTTGCGAGCAGAGACCTACAATGAGCAGTTCTTC.

This chain uses TRBV7-9 with TRBJ2-3; D uncertain. V was pared by 2 bases and J by 5 bases, with 20 bases between. The germline V gene encodes CDR1 SEHNR and CDR2 FQNEAQ (reference sequence). This CDR3 has 17 residues. CDR3 sequence reads: CASSLLSRSAHRDTQYF. The CDR3 nucleotides read TGTGCCAGCAGCTTACTTTCCCGGTCGGCTCATCGAGATACGCAGTATTTT.

V usage is TRBV4-3 and J usage is TRBJ1-1; 9 bases fit TRBD1. The CDR3 extends over 16 amino acids. The V and J ends lost 1 base and 7 bases, in that order; junction bases with no gene match: 10. Germline CDR1 reads LGHNA; CDR2 reads YSLEER. For the CDR3, the DNA is TGCGCCAGCAGCCAAGCTTTAGTCTTGGGACAGGGTGAAGCTTTCTTT. Protein sequence: CASSQALVLGQGEAFF.